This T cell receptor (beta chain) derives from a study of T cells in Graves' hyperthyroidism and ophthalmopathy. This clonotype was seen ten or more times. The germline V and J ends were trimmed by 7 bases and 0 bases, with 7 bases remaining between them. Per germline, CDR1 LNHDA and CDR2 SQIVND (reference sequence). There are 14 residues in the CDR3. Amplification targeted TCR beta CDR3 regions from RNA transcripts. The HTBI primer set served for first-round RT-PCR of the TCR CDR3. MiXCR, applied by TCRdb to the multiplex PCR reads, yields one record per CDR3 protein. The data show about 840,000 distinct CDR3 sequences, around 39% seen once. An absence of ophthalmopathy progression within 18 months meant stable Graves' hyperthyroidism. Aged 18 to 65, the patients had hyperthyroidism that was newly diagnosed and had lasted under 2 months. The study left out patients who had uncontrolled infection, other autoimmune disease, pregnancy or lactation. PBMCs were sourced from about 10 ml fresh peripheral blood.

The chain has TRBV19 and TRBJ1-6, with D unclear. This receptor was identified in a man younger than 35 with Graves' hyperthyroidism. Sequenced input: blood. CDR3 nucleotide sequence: TGTGCCAGTAAAGGGAGCTCCTATAATTCACCCCTCCACTTT. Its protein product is CASKGSSYNSPLHF.